This entry is about one T cell receptor (beta chain). TCRdb's copy holds only in-frame clones and misses some; the assay was immunoSEQ multiplex PCR. The sample consists of 75,000 to 95,000 clones, about 88% of them appearing once. The entry originates in a study of control samples from healthy donors and cancer patients. Sequencing input: PBMCs. This TCR derives from a man aged 70-80 years with lung cancer.

The CDR3 DNA follows: TGTGCCACCAGAGGTAGAGACAGGGGAGAGACCCAGTACTTC. Its protein is CATRGRDRGETQYF. The rearrangement links TRBV15 to TRBJ2-5; the match to TRBD1 covers 8 bases. The CDR3 covers 14 residues. With V trimmed by 6 bases and J by 4 bases, 7 bases remained unmatched. Germline lookup yields CDR1 LNHNV and CDR2 YYDKDF (reference sequence).